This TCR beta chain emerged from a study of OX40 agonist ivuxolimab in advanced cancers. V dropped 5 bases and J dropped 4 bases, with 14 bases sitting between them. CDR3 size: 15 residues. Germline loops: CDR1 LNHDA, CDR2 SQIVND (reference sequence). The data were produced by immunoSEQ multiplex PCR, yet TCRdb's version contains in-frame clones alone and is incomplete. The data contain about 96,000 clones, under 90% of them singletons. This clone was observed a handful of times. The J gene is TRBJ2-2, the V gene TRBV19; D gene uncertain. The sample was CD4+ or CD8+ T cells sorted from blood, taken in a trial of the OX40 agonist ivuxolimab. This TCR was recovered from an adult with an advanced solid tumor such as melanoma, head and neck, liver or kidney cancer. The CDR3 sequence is CASSSKTRSTGELFF. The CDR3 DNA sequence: TGTGCCAGTAGTTCTAAGACAAGAAGCACCGGGGAGCTGTTTTTT.